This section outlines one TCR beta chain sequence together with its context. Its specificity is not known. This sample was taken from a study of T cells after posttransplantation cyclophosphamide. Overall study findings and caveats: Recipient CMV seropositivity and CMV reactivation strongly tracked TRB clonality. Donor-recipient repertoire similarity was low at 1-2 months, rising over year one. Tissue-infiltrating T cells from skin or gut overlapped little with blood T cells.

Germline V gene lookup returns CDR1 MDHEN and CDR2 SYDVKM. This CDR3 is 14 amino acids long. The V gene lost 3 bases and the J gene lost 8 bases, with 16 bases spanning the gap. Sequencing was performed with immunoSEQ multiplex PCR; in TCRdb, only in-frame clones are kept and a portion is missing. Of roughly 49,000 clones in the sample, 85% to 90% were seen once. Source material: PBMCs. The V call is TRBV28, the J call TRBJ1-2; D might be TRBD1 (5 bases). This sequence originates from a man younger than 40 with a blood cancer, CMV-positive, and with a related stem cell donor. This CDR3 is CASSFLDRAYGYTF. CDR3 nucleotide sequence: TGTGCCAGCAGTTTTCTTGACAGAGCCTACGGCTACACCTTC.